One and the same sample provided the 27 T cell receptor beta chains below, sequenced in a study of T cells in localized non-small cell lung cancer. Assay used: immunoSEQ multiplex PCR; TCRdb lists only in-frame clones, some missing. The data hold 20,000 or so clones, with over 75% observed a single time. Sequencing was performed on peripheral blood, taken before any cancer treatment. The receptors were sampled from a woman aged 35 to 69 with stage I lung adenocarcinoma.

The V call is TRBV11-3, the J call TRBJ2-5; D unresolved. V shed 1 base and J shed 7 bases, with 10 bases lying between them. This CDR3 is 13 amino acids long. CDR1 and CDR2 from the germline V gene are SGHNT and YENEEA. The chain's CDR3 is CASSLVAGGTQYF. The CDR3 nucleotides read TGTGCCAGCAGCTTAGTAGCAGGTGGGACCCAGTACTTC.

This clone showed up just a few times. As DNA, the CDR3 is TGTGCCAGCAGTGCCCCCCCGACAGGGAACACTGAAGCTTTCTTT. Translating gives CASSAPPTGNTEAFF. The chain combines TRBV6-1 with TRBJ1-1; D perhaps matches TRBD1 (6 bases). CDR1 and CDR2 from the germline V gene are MNHNS and SASEGT. The CDR3 runs 15 residues. V lost 4 bases and J 1 base, leaving 13 bases between the germline ends.

The genes are TRBV5-1 and TRBJ2-5; D call uncertain. CDR1 and CDR2 (germline): SGHRS, YFSETQ. This CDR3 is built from 12 residues. V lost 0 bases and J lost 4, with 4 bases in between. The CDR3 region is CASSLEPETQYF. CDR3 nucleotides: TGCGCCAGCAGCTTGGAACCAGAGACCCAGTACTTC.

V is TRBV11-2 and J is TRBJ2-5; the D gene is possibly TRBD2 (5 bases). V was shortened by 3 bases and J by 5 bases, with 16 bases between the two germline ends. CDR3 length: 15 residues. Germline CDR1 reads SGHAT; CDR2 reads FQNNGV. CDR3 region: CASSFRSQPGETQYF. As DNA, the CDR3 is TGTGCCAGCAGCTTCAGGTCCCAACCGGGGGAGACCCAGTACTTC. The variable domain in full, completed from reference TRBV11-2 and TRBJ2-5, reads EAGVAQSPRYKIIEKRQSVAFWCNPISGHATLYWYQQILGQGPKLLIQFQNNGVVDDSQLPKDRFSAERLKGVDSTLKIQPAKLEDSAVYLCASSFRSQPGETQYFGPGTRLLVL.

The chain is built from TRBV5-8 and TRBJ2-7; D possibly corresponds to TRBD1 (5 bases). V lost 6 bases and J 3 bases, leaving 19 bases between the germline ends. CDR1 SGHTS and CDR2 YDEGEE come from the germline V gene. This CDR3 spans 15 amino acids. CDR3 DNA: TGTGCCAGCAATCCCCTAGTGCTCCAGGGCTACGAGCAGTACTTC. Residues: CASNPLVLQGYEQYF.

The chain combines TRBV19 with TRBJ1-1; no definite D call. The CDR3 contains 13 residues. Trimming shortened V by 7 bases and J by 5 bases, and 14 bases separated the two germline ends. Germline lookup yields CDR1 LNHDA and CDR2 SQIVND (reference sequence). CDR3 residues: CASIRRGVTEAFF. DNA for the CDR3: TGTGCCAGTATACGGCGGGGTGTGACTGAAGCTTTCTTT.

This clone was seen once. The V and J genes are TRBV5-6 and TRBJ1-6; D is ambiguous. The V gene's germline CDR1 is SGHDT and CDR2 YYEEEE. V gave up 4 bases and J gave up 0 bases, with 11 bases separating them. This CDR3 region has 16 residues. The CDR3 loop reads CASSVLRDSYNSPLHF. CDR3 bases: TGTGCCAGCAGCGTCCTCCGGGACTCCTATAATTCACCCCTCCACTTT.

In this sample, this clone turned up a few times. The chain joins TRBV7-6 to TRBJ1-5; 10 nucleotides align to TRBD1. CDR1 and CDR2 from the germline V gene are SGHVS and FNYEAQ. This CDR3 spans 17 amino acids. V was clipped by 2 bases and J by 6 bases; unmatched bases: 10. CDR3 sequence reads: CASSLLAMGTGVQPQHF. The CDR3 DNA reads TGTGCCAGCAGCTTACTCGCGATGGGGACAGGGGTTCAGCCCCAGCATTTT. Supplemented by reference TRBV7-6 and TRBJ1-5, the full variable domain reads GAGVSQSPRYKVTKRGQDVALRCDPISGHVSLYWYRQALGQGPEFLTYFNYEAQQDKSGLPNDRFSAERPEGSISTLTIQRTEQRDSAMYRCASSLLAMGTGVQPQHFGDGTRLSIL.

Sample share makes this clone medium-sized (0.01 to 0.1%). This sequence joins TRBV6-5 and TRBJ2-5; the match to TRBD2 covers 8 bases. This CDR3 has 16 amino acids. Germline V gives CDR1 MNHEY, CDR2 SVGAGI. Trimming removed 2 bases from V and 5 bases from J; junction bases left unmatched: 10. The CDR3 protein is CASSYPAGEGRETQYF. The DNA of the CDR3 is TGTGCCAGCAGTTACCCAGCGGGAGAAGGGCGCGAGACCCAGTACTTC.

This clone turned up a few times. V usage is TRBV28 and J usage is TRBJ1-2, with TRBD1 as a possible D gene (6 bases). Trimming removed 7 bases from V and 4 bases from J, with 19 bases in between. Germline V gives CDR1 MDHEN, CDR2 SYDVKM. The CDR3 extends over 15 amino acids. The CDR3 here is CASTQRAGDFYGYTF. The CDR3 DNA is TGTGCCAGCACCCAACGCGCAGGGGACTTCTATGGCTACACCTTC.

The rearrangement joins TRBV7-9 to TRBJ2-7; the D is unclear. From germline, CDR1 is SEHNR and CDR2 FQNEAQ (reference sequence). V was cut by 5 bases and J by 2 bases, with 10 bases left in between. This CDR3 region has 13 residues. The CDR3 region is CASSPVFTYEQYF. The CDR3 DNA sequence: TGTGCCAGCAGCCCCGTCTTCACCTACGAGCAGTACTTC.

The chain joins TRBV19 to TRBJ2-7; 9 bases are shared with TRBD2. Germline lookup yields CDR1 LNHDA and CDR2 SQIVND (reference sequence). V lost 3 bases to trimming and J lost 6 bases; unmatched junction nucleotides: 15. This CDR3 contains 17 residues. The DNA of the CDR3 is TGTGCCAGTAGTATGCGAGCGGGAGGATCTCCCAAAAGCGAGCAGTACTTC. Protein: CASSMRAGGSPKSEQYF.

The rearrangement joins TRBV28 to TRBJ2-3; weak D call: TRBD1 (5 bases). This CDR3 is 12 amino acids long. The germline V gene has CDR1 MDHEN and CDR2 SYDVKM. V lost 10 bases to trimming and J lost 2 bases, with 10 bases between them. The CDR3 here is CATQGSTDTQYF. DNA for the CDR3: TGTGCCACCCAGGGATCCACAGATACGCAGTATTTT. The full variable domain, rest sourced from reference TRBV28 and TRBJ2-3, is DVKVTQSSRYLVKRTGEKVFLECVQDMDHENMFWYRQDPGLGLRLIYFSYDVKMKEKGDIPEGYSVSREKKERFSLILESASTNQTSMYLCATQGSTDTQYFGPGTRLTVL.

The J gene is TRBJ1-5, the V gene TRBV4-3; the match to TRBD1 covers 7 bases. CDR1 LGHNA and CDR2 YSLEER come from the germline V gene. This CDR3 has 15 amino acids. V was pared by 0 bases and J by 4 bases, with 3 bases of the junction left unmatched. The CDR3 DNA is TGCGCCAGCAGCCAAGAATACAGGGGAAATCAGCCCCAGCATTTT. Protein product: CASSQEYRGNQPQHF.

The rearrangement joins TRBV2 to TRBJ2-7, with a possible D match to TRBD2 (5 bases). Germline CDR1 SNHLY, CDR2 FYNNEI. The ends were cut back, 6 bases at V and 3 bases at J, with 9 bases in the middle. This CDR3 contains 12 residues. The CDR3 loop is CASSYTSYEQYF. In nucleotides, the CDR3 is TGTGCCAGCAGCTATACTAGCTACGAGCAGTACTTC.

This chain uses TRBV11-2 with TRBJ2-2; D not certain. CDR3 size: 12 residues. Between the trimmed V and J ends, which lost 6 bases and 4 bases, there was a span of 6 bases. CDR1 and CDR2 from the germline V gene are SGHAT and FQNNGV. CDR3 sequence: CASSSLTGELFF. DNA for the CDR3: TGTGCCAGCAGTTCGCTCACCGGGGAGCTGTTTTTT.

The gene calls are TRBV19 and TRBJ1-2, with D maybe TRBD1 (5 bases). The germline V and J ends were trimmed by 1 base and 5 bases, with 14 bases remaining between them. CDR1 and CDR2 from the germline V gene are LNHDA and SQIVND (reference sequence). The CDR3 is 15 amino acids. The CDR3: CASSIGRGRGYGYTF. CDR3 sequence (DNA): TGTGCCAGTAGTATAGGACGGGGCCGCGGATATGGCTACACCTTC.

This chain joins TRBV15 and TRBJ1-2, with D unresolved. This CDR3 comprises 13 residues. Trimming removed 0 bases from V and 8 bases from J, with 10 bases in between. Looked up from germline, CDR1 is LNHNV and CDR2 is YYDKDF (reference sequence). CDR3 in DNA: TGTGCCACCAGCAGAGACGGCAGCGGAGGCTACACCTTC. This codes for CATSRDGSGGYTF.

The V and J genes are TRBV28 and TRBJ1-1; tentative D call: TRBD1 (6 bases). The CDR3 is 16 amino acids. Germline CDR1 is MDHEN and CDR2 is SYDVKM. The V end was cut by 7 bases, the J end by 4 bases, with 22 bases between. Here the CDR3 reads CASTEGGTQGGTEAFF. CDR3 bases: TGTGCCAGCACGGAAGGGGGAACACAGGGTGGCACTGAAGCTTTCTTT. The variable domain in full, completed from reference TRBV28 and TRBJ1-1, reads DVKVTQSSRYLVKRTGEKVFLECVQDMDHENMFWYRQDPGLGLRLIYFSYDVKMKEKGDIPEGYSVSREKKERFSLILESASTNQTSMYLCASTEGGTQGGTEAFFGQGTRLTVV.

This rearrangement joins TRBV5-6 to TRBJ2-7; no clear D. Between the trimmed V and J ends, which lost 5 bases and 3 bases, there was a span of 15 bases. Germline loops: CDR1 SGHDT, CDR2 YYEEEE. The CDR3 is 14 amino acids. CDR3: CASRAYGSRYEQYF. As DNA, the CDR3 is TGTGCCAGCAGGGCCTACGGCAGTCGCTACGAGCAGTACTTC.

This clone was detected only once. The genes are TRBV19 and TRBJ1-2; no reliable D call. Trimming took off 1 base at V and 6 bases at J, with 12 bases between the two ends. CDR3 length: 14 residues. Germline CDR1 reads LNHDA; CDR2 reads SQIVND (reference sequence). The CDR3 loop is CASSIANSGHGYTF. In DNA, the CDR3 is TGTGCCAGTAGTATAGCGAACAGCGGTCATGGCTACACCTTC.

There are a few counts of this clone. The chain carries TRBV28 and TRBJ1-5, with D perhaps matching TRBD1 (6 bases). V lost 0 bases, J lost 2 bases, and 14 bases lay in between. This CDR3 has 17 amino acids. The V gene's germline CDR1 is MDHEN and CDR2 SYDVKM. In DNA form, the CDR3 reads TGTGCCAGCAGTTTATGGCAGGGAGGGGGGGGCAATCAGCCCCAGCATTTT. Residues: CASSLWQGGGGNQPQHF.

This chain's CDR3 is CASSRTPPNYGYTF. The CDR3 nucleotides are TGTGCCAGTTCAAGGACGCCTCCCAACTATGGCTACACCTTC. The genes are TRBV19 and TRBJ1-2; D unclear. Looked up from germline, CDR1 is LNHDA and CDR2 is SQIVND (reference sequence). The CDR3 totals 14 residues. Trimming stripped 8 bases from V and 2 bases from J, with 15 bases between. Looking up the rest from reference TRBV19 and TRBJ1-2 gives the full variable domain: DGGITQSPKYLFRKEGQNVTLSCEQNLNHDAMYWYRQDPGQGLRLIYYSQIVNDFQKGDIAEGYSVSREKKESFPLTVTSAQKNPTAFYLCASSRTPPNYGYTFGSGTRLTVV.

This clone appeared once. This chain connects TRBV29-1 to TRBJ1-4, with TRBD1 as a possible D gene (5 bases). Deletions cut 4 bases from V and 5 bases from J, with 11 bases between. This CDR3 is 13 amino acids long. Per the germline V gene, CDR1 is SQVTM and CDR2 is ANQGSEA. As DNA, the CDR3 is TGCAGCGTTGGGGGGTCAGGAAATGAAAAACTGTTTTTT. It specifies CSVGGSGNEKLFF.

The rearrangement links TRBV11-3 to TRBJ2-5, with 10 bases identical to TRBD1. Germline assignment: CDR1 SGHNT and CDR2 YENEEA. J gave up 5 bases and V 4 bases, and 7 bases lay outside the gene matches. CDR3 length: 15 amino acids. CDR3 sequence: CASSSRTGGIETQYF. The CDR3 DNA reads TGTGCCAGCAGCTCACGGACAGGGGGAATTGAGACCCAGTACTTC.

The gene calls are TRBV9 and TRBJ2-7; D not certain. Per germline, CDR1 SGDLS and CDR2 YYNGEE. The ends were cut back, 4 bases at V and 2 bases at J, with 13 bases in the middle. This CDR3 contains 14 residues. The CDR3 DNA sequence: TGTGCCAGCAGCCCCCATGGTAGGACCTACGAGCAGTACTTC. Amino acid sequence: CASSPHGRTYEQYF.

CDR3 sequence: CASSSPGQPDYEQYF. In DNA, the CDR3 is TGTGCCAGCAGCAGCCCCGGACAGCCGGACTACGAGCAGTACTTC. The rearrangement joins TRBV28 to TRBJ2-5; tentatively, D is TRBD1 (6 bases). The J call is in doubt because the DNA end fits TRBJ2-7 better. The germline V gene encodes CDR1 MDHEN and CDR2 SYDVKM. The length of the CDR3 is 15 residues.